These 20 T cell receptor beta chains came from one sample sequenced in a study of glioma-infiltrating T cells after dendritic cell vaccination. The assay was immunoSEQ multiplex PCR, and TCRdb's table has in-frame clones only and misses some. The top ten hold 5.5% to 8% of the sample, which has tens of thousands of clones, less than 90% seen once. Time point indicated: after dendritic cell vaccination, including at tumor progression/relapse. The sequencing here drew on blood, taken after dendritic cell vaccination. These receptors were obtained from a human donor with glioblastoma.

V is TRBV7-2 and J is TRBJ1-5; tentatively, D is TRBD1 (5 bases). Per the germline V gene, CDR1 is SGHTA and CDR2 is FQGNSA. Trimming stripped 4 bases from V and 0 bases from J, with 10 bases between. This CDR3 has 15 residues. The DNA of the CDR3 is TGTGCCAGCAGCTCCAGGGCCGCTAGCAATCAGCCCCAGCATTTT. This translates into CASSSRAASNQPQHF.

DNA of the CDR3: TGTGCCAGCCACCTCTTGGGACACCAGTCCTACGAGCAGTACTTC. Amino acids: CASHLLGHQSYEQYF. The chain recombines TRBV5-8 with TRBJ2-7, with D perhaps matching TRBD1 (6 bases). The CDR3 has 15 residues. Trimming took 7 bases from V and 1 from J, leaving 18 bases between them. Germline lookup yields CDR1 SGHTS and CDR2 YDEGEE.

The chain carries TRBV7-3 and TRBJ2-2; TRBD1 matches 7 bases. Germline V CDR1 and CDR2: SGHTA, FQGTGA. CDR3 length equals 15 residues. The V gene end was trimmed by 5 bases and the J gene end by 5 bases; junction bases not matched to a gene: 8. The CDR3 is CASSPSGQKTGELFF. The CDR3 DNA is TGTGCCAGCAGCCCCTCGGGACAGAAGACCGGGGAGCTGTTTTTT.

The V gene is TRBV5-1, the J gene TRBJ2-7; D possibly corresponds to TRBD1 (5 bases). Germline CDR1 SGHRS, CDR2 YFSETQ. The V gene lost 0 bases and the J gene lost 3 bases, with 10 bases spanning the gap. This CDR3 spans 14 amino acids. In DNA form, the CDR3 reads TGCGCCAGCAGCTTGGAGGGGATGGGCTACGAGCAGTACTTC. Translation: CASSLEGMGYEQYF.

The chain is built from TRBV5-1 and TRBJ1-1, with no clear D. The CDR3 is made up of 14 amino acids. Germline CDR1 and CDR2: SGHRS and YFSETQ. Trimming cost V 0 bases and J 4 bases, with 10 bases left between them. CDR3 sequence (DNA): TGCGCCAGCAGCTTGGCCGCGGGGAGCACTGAAGCTTTCTTT. It encodes CASSLAAGSTEAFF.

The chain joins TRBV2 to TRBJ1-5; 8 nucleotides match TRBD1. This CDR3 has 15 residues. With V trimmed by 3 bases and J by 1 base, 2 bases remained unmatched. Germline CDR1 and CDR2: SNHLY and FYNNEI. CDR3 nucleotide sequence: TGTGCCAGCAGTGACTACAGGGGGAGCAATCAGCCCCAGCATTTT. It encodes CASSDYRGSNQPQHF. Drawing the rest from reference TRBV2 and TRBJ1-5, the complete variable domain is EPEVTQTPSHQVTQMGQEVILRCVPISNHLYFYWYRQILGQKVEFLVSFYNNEISEKSEIFDDQFSVERPDGSNFTLKIRSTKLEDSAMYFCASSDYRGSNQPQHFGDGTRLSIL.

CDR3 loop: CASSRAGEGEKLFF. CDR3 DNA sequence: TGTGCCAGCAGTCGTGCGGGGGAGGGGGAAAAACTGTTTTTT. The chain has TRBV7-9 and TRBJ1-4, with D perhaps matching TRBD1 (5 bases). This CDR3 contains 14 residues. V lost 6 bases and J lost 8, with 16 bases in between. The germline V gene has CDR1 SEHNR and CDR2 FQNEAQ (reference sequence).

V is TRBV12-5 and J is TRBJ2-7, with D possibly being TRBD1 (9 bases). The CDR3 runs to 17 residues. Per the germline V gene, CDR1 is LGHNT and CDR2 is FRNRAP. V gave up 6 bases and J gave up 4 bases, with 25 bases separating them. DNA for the CDR3: TGTGCTAGTGGGGATCCGAATAGCGGGACAGGGTTTTACGAGCAGTACTTC. Its translation is CASGDPNSGTGFYEQYF.

The chain links TRBV4-1 to TRBJ2-7; 7 positions match TRBD2. Germline CDR1 reads MGHRA; CDR2 reads YSYEKL. There are 14 residues in the CDR3. V lost 3 bases and J lost 0; bases outside the gene matches: 2. In nucleotides, the CDR3 is TGCGCCAGCAGCCAGGGGACTACCTCCTACGAGCAGTACTTC. Its translation is CASSQGTTSYEQYF.

The gene calls are TRBV19 and TRBJ1-2, with 9 bases matching TRBD1. Germline V gene data show CDR1 as LNHDA and CDR2 as SQIVND (reference sequence). With V trimmed by 6 bases and J by 4 bases, 12 bases remained unmatched. This CDR3 has 16 amino acids. CDR3 loop: CASSQSPGQGIYGYTF. The CDR3 coding sequence is TGTGCCAGTAGCCAATCTCCGGGACAGGGAATCTATGGCTACACCTTC.

This clone was picked up a small number of times. V usage is TRBV7-2 and J usage is TRBJ2-7; D is uncertain. V was pared by 5 bases and J by 4 bases, with 12 bases between. The CDR3 length is 13 residues. CDR1 SGHTA and CDR2 FQGNSA come from the germline V gene. The CDR3 region is CASSPYPVYEQYF. CDR3 bases: TGTGCCAGCAGCCCCTACCCGGTGTACGAGCAGTACTTC.

This clone was found once. Here the CDR3 reads CASSRDRGGVDTEAFF. The CDR3 bases are TGTGCCAGCAGTAGGGACAGGGGCGGAGTGGACACTGAAGCTTTCTTT. The rearrangement joins TRBV5-5 to TRBJ1-1; the match to TRBD1 covers 10 bases. The CDR3 extends over 16 amino acids. V lost 5 bases, J lost 3 bases, and 10 bases stayed unmatched. Germline CDR1 SGHKS, CDR2 YYEKEE (reference sequence).

This clone was seen a few times. The gene calls are TRBV5-1 and TRBJ2-1, with 7 positions matching TRBD2. Germline lookup yields CDR1 SGHRS and CDR2 YFSETQ. V lost 1 base to trimming and J lost 1 base; unmatched junction nucleotides: 5. This CDR3 is 16 amino acids long. The CDR3 DNA reads as TGCGCCAGCAGCTTGACTAGCGCAGGGTCCTACAATGAGCAGTTCTTC. Residues: CASSLTSAGSYNEQFF.

CDR3 amino acids: CASSRRQGRSGELFF. The CDR3, as DNA: TGTGCCAGCAGCCGCCGACAGGGGCGTTCCGGGGAGCTGTTTTTT. The V gene is TRBV5-4, the J gene TRBJ2-2; 8 bases are shared with TRBD1. Germline trimming cut 4 bases from V and 6 bases from J; bases unmatched to any gene: 8. CDR3 length: 15 residues. In germline, CDR1 is SGHNT, CDR2 YYREEE (reference sequence).

This rearrangement joins TRBV5-4 to TRBJ1-2; TRBD1 aligns across 7 bases. CDR3 length equals 19 residues. Germline CDR1 SGHNT, CDR2 YYREEE (reference sequence). V shed 4 bases and J 0 bases; nucleotides not matched to a gene: 18. CDR3 residues: CASSPPGDSSVGPNYGYTF. The CDR3 nucleotides are TGTGCCAGCAGCCCCCCAGGGGACAGCTCTGTTGGGCCTAACTATGGCTACACCTTC.

The chain joins TRBV11-3 to TRBJ2-1; TRBD1 might be the D (5 bases). The CDR3 covers 15 residues. Trimming pared 1 base from V and 5 bases from J, leaving 12 bases between. Germline lookup yields CDR1 SGHNT and CDR2 YENEEA. In DNA, the CDR3 is TGTGCCAGCAGCTTAGGTGGGGCTCTGAACAATGAGCAGTTCTTC. Translation: CASSLGGALNNEQFF. Looking up the rest from reference TRBV11-3 and TRBJ2-1 gives the full variable domain: EAGVVQSPRYKIIEKKQPVAFWCNPISGHNTLYWYLQNLGQGPELLIRYENEEAVDDSQLPKDRFSAERLKGVDSTLKIQPAELGDSAVYLCASSLGGALNNEQFFGPGTRLTVL.

V is TRBV5-1 and J is TRBJ1-2, with 7 bases fitting TRBD1. Germline CDR1 reads SGHRS; CDR2 reads YFSETQ. V shed 4 bases, J shed 6 bases, and the junction held 3 bases outside the gene matches. The CDR3 is 12 residues long. The CDR3 protein is CASSHGQDGYTF. CDR3 sequence (DNA): TGCGCCAGCAGCCACGGACAGGATGGCTACACCTTC.

The chain links TRBV4-1 to TRBJ1-2; the D is unclear. Germline loops: CDR1 MGHRA, CDR2 YSYEKL. The germline V and J ends were trimmed by 4 bases and 2 bases, with 14 bases remaining between them. The CDR3 contains 15 residues. The DNA of the CDR3 is TGCGCCAGCAGCCTAGAACAGCACACGAACTATGGCTACACCTTC. Residues: CASSLEQHTNYGYTF.

The chain joins TRBV30 to TRBJ1-6; D unresolved. Germline-derived CDR1 and CDR2 are GTSNPN and SVGIG (reference sequence). V lost 1 base and J 0 bases, leaving 10 bases between the germline ends. CDR3 length equals 16 residues. The CDR3 region is CAWSAPSYSYNSPLHF. CDR3 coding DNA: TGTGCCTGGAGTGCCCCCTCCTACTCCTATAATTCACCCCTCCACTTT.

The chain uses TRBV11-2 and TRBJ1-2, with D tentatively TRBD1 (5 bases). The V end lost 5 bases, the J end lost 4 bases, and 14 bases lay between the germline ends. From germline, CDR1 is SGHAT and CDR2 FQNNGV. This CDR3 is 14 amino acids long. The CDR3 protein is CASSRGWETYGYTF. The CDR3 coding sequence is TGTGCCAGCAGCCGGGGGTGGGAAACCTATGGCTACACCTTC.